These 10 T cell receptor beta chains share one sample of origin, sequenced in a study of T-cell memory formation after mild COVID-19. MiXCR was run by TCRdb on the 5' RACE reads, yielding one entry per CDR3 protein. The table lists 110,000 to 150,000 distinct CDR3 sequences, about 25% of them singletons. Sequencing used PBMCs or a T cell subset sorted from them (not recorded which). The receptors were gathered from an adult woman who had mild COVID-19 (a few samples of this study predate the infection). Cell type and time point are not known.

The rearrangement joins TRBV24-1 to TRBJ2-1; TRBD1 matches 7 bases. The CDR3 length is 15 residues. V trimming: 4 bases; J trimming: 6 bases; junction bases outside the gene matches: 8. Germline V gives CDR1 KGHDR, CDR2 SFDVKD. Written as DNA, the CDR3 is TGTGCCACCAGTGACCCTAGGACAGGACCCAATGAGCAGTTCTTC. Its protein product is CATSDPRTGPNEQFF.

This clonotype was observed a handful of times. This chain links TRBV19 with TRBJ2-7, with a possible D match to TRBD1 (6 bases). The CDR3 extends over 14 amino acids. CDR1 and CDR2 from the germline V gene are LNHDA and SQIVND (reference sequence). The ends were cut back, 7 bases at V and 2 bases at J, with 15 bases in the middle. The CDR3 nucleotides are TGTGCCAGTACTCCAACAGGGTTAACCTACGAGCAGTACTTC. This translates into CASTPTGLTYEQYF.

The table lists this clonotype with a few counts. This chain joins TRBV9 and TRBJ2-3; TRBD2 matches 12 bases. This CDR3 is built from 18 residues. CDR1 SGDLS and CDR2 YYNGEE come from the germline V gene. V lost 3 bases, J lost 1 base, and 9 bases stayed unmatched. The CDR3 here is CASSAAFWTSGGTDTQYF. DNA for the CDR3: TGTGCCAGCAGCGCAGCCTTTTGGACTAGCGGGGGCACAGATACGCAGTATTTT.

This clonotype has more than one count but fewer than ten. The chain carries TRBV29-1 and TRBJ2-7, with D perhaps TRBD1 (5 bases). This CDR3 has 13 amino acids. V lost 5 bases and J 0 bases, leaving 11 bases between the germline ends. CDR1 and CDR2 (germline): SQVTM, ANQGSEA. The CDR3 reads CSVTTGSSYEQYF. CDR3 bases: TGCAGCGTTACTACAGGAAGCTCCTACGAGCAGTACTTC.

The chain has TRBV4-1 and TRBJ2-7; possible D gene TRBD1, 6 bases. The CDR3 extends over 14 amino acids. Trimming stripped 4 bases from V and 2 bases from J, with 12 bases between. Germline loops: CDR1 MGHRA, CDR2 YSYEKL. DNA for the CDR3: TGCGCCAGCAGCCCTAGACAGGCACCCTACGAGCAGTACTTC. This translates into CASSPRQAPYEQYF.

The J gene is TRBJ2-1, the V gene TRBV7-3; no reliable D call. Trimming removed 3 bases at V and 5 bases at J, with 14 bases between. Germline-derived CDR1 and CDR2 are SGHTA and FQGTGA. This CDR3 contains 15 residues. CDR3 residues: CASSFAGLGNNEQFF. The CDR3 bases are TGTGCCAGCAGCTTCGCTGGCCTTGGAAACAATGAGCAGTTCTTC.

The chain is built from TRBV6-5 and TRBJ2-7; 10 bases fit TRBD2. The CDR3 extends over 16 amino acids. The V gene end was trimmed by 6 bases and the J gene end by 3 bases; junction bases not matched to a gene: 11. From germline, CDR1 is MNHEY and CDR2 SVGAGI. The chain's CDR3 is CASRQLAGSANYEQYF. Here the CDR3 DNA reads TGTGCCAGCAGGCAACTAGCGGGAAGTGCAAACTACGAGCAGTACTTC.

This chain connects TRBV5-1 to TRBJ2-7; the D gene is possibly TRBD1 (5 bases). The germline gives CDR1 SGHRS, CDR2 YFSETQ. There are 13 residues in the CDR3. Trimming took off 0 bases at V and 3 bases at J, with 7 bases between the two ends. DNA of the CDR3: TGCGCCAGCAGCTTGGAAGGGGTCTACGAGCAGTACTTC. Encoded protein: CASSLEGVYEQYF.

J is TRBJ1-6 and V is TRBV3-1; weak D call: TRBD1 (5 bases). V lost 3 bases, J lost 8 bases, and 20 bases lay in between. The germline CDR1 and CDR2 sequences are LGHDT and YNNKEL (reference sequence). The CDR3 loop spans 17 amino acids. The CDR3 coding sequence is TGTGCCAGCAGCCACCCGGGGTTCACAGGAGTGGATTCACCCCTCCACTTT. Translated: CASSHPGFTGVDSPLHF.

The table lists this clonotype with a few counts. The chain combines TRBV11-2 with TRBJ2-3; no firm D call. The V end was cut by 5 bases, the J end by 8 bases, with 5 bases between. The CDR3 is 10 amino acids. Germline V gene sequence: CDR1 SGHAT, CDR2 FQNNGV. CDR3 in DNA: TGTGCCAGCAGCCATGGTACGCAGTATTTT. Residues: CASSHGTQYF.